Here is one TCR beta chain with its context. This sample was taken from a study of technical replicates of blood from a handful of donors. The repertoire was sequenced with immunoSEQ multiplex PCR; TCRdb's copy has only in-frame clones and lacks some. This table has about 100,000 clones, 96% appearing once. The V gene's germline CDR1 is MGHRA and CDR2 YSYEKL. The CDR3 loop spans 16 amino acids. Unmatched junction bases numbered 3, after V lost 2 bases and J lost 2 bases. This sequence originates from a human donor in good health. The gene calls are TRBV4-1 and TRBJ2-7; 13 bases agree with TRBD2. The sequenced sample was T cells isolated from PBMCs. CDR3 sequence: CASSQTLAGGTYEQYF. The CDR3 nucleotides are TGCGCCAGCAGCCAAACACTAGCGGGGGGGACCTACGAGCAGTACTTC.